Only a few counts were recorded for the clone carrying this T cell receptor beta chain. No antigen is known for it. The CDR3 length is 16 residues. Germline values: CDR1 MNHEY, CDR2 SMNVEV (reference sequence). V gave up 2 bases and J gave up 5 bases, with 15 bases separating them. Data came from immunoSEQ multiplex PCR; TCRdb stores just in-frame clones and leaves some out. Among about 1 million clones, approximately 70% were seen once, and the ten largest hold over 1.3%. These data belong to a study of shared clonotypes between healthy human individuals. Across the study: Researchers assigned three CD4 naive, three CD4 memory, two CD8 naive and one CD8 memory plate to each donor. The study, taken as a whole, reports: A few donors shared 5% to 5.5% of their naive CD4 clonotypes.

This receptor was identified in a man younger than 35 in good health. The source material was memory CD4+ T cells sorted from blood. As for subset: CD45RA-negative fraction. The rearrangement uses TRBV27 and TRBJ2-2; possibly TRBD2 for D (6 bases). The CDR3 protein is CASSLGGYLGTGELFF. The CDR3 DNA sequence: TGTGCCAGCAGTTTAGGGGGGTATCTCGGAACCGGGGAGCTGTTTTTT.